The source of this T cell receptor (beta chain) is a study of cytotoxic CD8 clonotypes in ibrutinib-treated CLL. The study's findings and limits: At progression, clonality fell back toward baseline after rising at ibrutinib response.

CDR1 is SEHNR and CDR2 is FQNEAQ in the germline V gene (reference sequence). The CDR3 covers 13 residues. V lost 10 bases, J lost 5 bases, and 17 bases lay in between. Targeted sequencing depth ranged from 1 in 200,000 to 1 in 1 million T cells. Profiled with immunoSEQ multiplex PCR; TCRdb holds only in-frame clones, not every one. The repertoire holds fewer than 100,000 clones, roughly 83% seen once, with about 4.8% in the top ten. Notes on this clone: Its cognate antigen is unknown.

The input for sequencing was PBMCs, taken after 12 months of ibrutinib treatment. V and J are TRBV7-9 and TRBJ2-5; either TRBD1 or TRBD2 may fit D (5 bases each). This sequence originates from a human donor with chronic lymphocytic leukemia. CDR3 in amino acids: CATRMGTGETQYF. CDR3 sequence (DNA): TGTGCCACCCGAATGGGGACCGGGGAGACCCAGTACTTC.